This T cell receptor (beta chain) originates from a study of beta chain features in type 1 diabetes. Study results and caveats: Small HLA sub-analyses could not settle whether HLA shapes TCRB rearrangement. For Type 1 diabetes patients, all four CD4+ subsets carried TCRB CDR3s that were moderately but significantly shorter.

This CDR3 spans 13 amino acids. Germline CDR1 and CDR2: SEHNR and FQNEAQ (reference sequence). Trimming cost V 5 bases and J 6 bases; bases outside gene matches: 5. The entirety of the isolated RNA underwent reverse transcription, so expressed TCRB transcripts were sequenced. Profiling relied on immunoSEQ multiplex PCR, and the TCRdb table lists in-frame clones only, not all of them. Of some 900,000 clones listed, roughly 16% are singletons. About this clone itself: Antigen specificity is unknown.

Sequenced: naive CD4+ T cells from blood. The genes are TRBV7-9 and TRBJ2-3; 7 bases are shared with TRBD2. This sequence was found in a woman under 30 in good health. CDR3 sequence reads: CASSPRGDDTQYF. In nucleotides, the CDR3 is TGTGCCAGCAGCCCCCGGGGGGACGATACGCAGTATTTT.